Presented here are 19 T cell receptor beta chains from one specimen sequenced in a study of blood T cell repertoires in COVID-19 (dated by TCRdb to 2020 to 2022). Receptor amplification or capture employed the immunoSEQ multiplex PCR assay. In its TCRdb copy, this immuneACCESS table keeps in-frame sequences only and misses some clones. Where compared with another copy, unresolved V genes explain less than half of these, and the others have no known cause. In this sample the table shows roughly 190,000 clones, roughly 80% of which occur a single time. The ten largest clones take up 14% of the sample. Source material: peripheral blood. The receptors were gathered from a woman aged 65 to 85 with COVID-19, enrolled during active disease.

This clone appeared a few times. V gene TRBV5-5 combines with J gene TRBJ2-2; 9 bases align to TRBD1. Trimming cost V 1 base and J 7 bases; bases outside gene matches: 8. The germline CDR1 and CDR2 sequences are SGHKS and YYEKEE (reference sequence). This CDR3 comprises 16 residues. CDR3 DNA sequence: TGTGCCAGCAGCTTGTTTTCACAGGGGGCCAGCGGGGAGCTGTTTTTT. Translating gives CASSLFSQGASGELFF.

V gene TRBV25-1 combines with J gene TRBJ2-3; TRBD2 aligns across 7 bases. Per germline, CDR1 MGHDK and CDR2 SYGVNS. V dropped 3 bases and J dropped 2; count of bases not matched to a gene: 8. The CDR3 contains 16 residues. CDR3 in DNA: TGTGCCAGCAGTGATGCGGGGCTAGCGGACACAGATACGCAGTATTTT. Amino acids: CASSDAGLADTDTQYF.

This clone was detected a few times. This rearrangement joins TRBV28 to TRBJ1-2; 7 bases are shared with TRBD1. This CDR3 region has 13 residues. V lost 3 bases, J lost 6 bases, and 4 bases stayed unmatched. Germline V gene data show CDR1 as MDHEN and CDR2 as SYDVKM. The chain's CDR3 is CASSFYTGDGYTF. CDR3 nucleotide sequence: TGTGCCAGCAGTTTTTATACAGGGGATGGCTACACCTTC.

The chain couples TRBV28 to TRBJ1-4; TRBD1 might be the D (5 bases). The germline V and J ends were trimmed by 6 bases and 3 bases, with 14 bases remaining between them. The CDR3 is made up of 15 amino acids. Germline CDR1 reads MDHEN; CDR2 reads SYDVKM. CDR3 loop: CASSVSQGSNEKLFF. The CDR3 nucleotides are TGTGCCAGCAGCGTTTCGCAGGGATCTAATGAAAAACTGTTTTTT.

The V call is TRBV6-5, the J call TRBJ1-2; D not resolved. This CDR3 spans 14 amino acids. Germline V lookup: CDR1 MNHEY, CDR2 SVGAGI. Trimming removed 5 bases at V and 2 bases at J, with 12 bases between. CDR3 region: CASSPSSANYGYTF. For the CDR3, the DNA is TGTGCCAGCAGTCCTTCCTCAGCGAACTATGGCTACACCTTC.

CDR3 DNA sequence: TGTGCCAGCGGATTAACAGGGCCCTTCGGGGGAAACACCATATATTTT. Amino acid sequence: CASGLTGPFGGNTIYF. The gene calls are TRBV27 and TRBJ1-3; D perhaps matches TRBD1 (6 bases). Trimming took 8 bases from V and 4 from J, leaving 21 bases between them. CDR1 and CDR2 (germline): MNHEY, SMNVEV (reference sequence). The CDR3 length is 16 residues.

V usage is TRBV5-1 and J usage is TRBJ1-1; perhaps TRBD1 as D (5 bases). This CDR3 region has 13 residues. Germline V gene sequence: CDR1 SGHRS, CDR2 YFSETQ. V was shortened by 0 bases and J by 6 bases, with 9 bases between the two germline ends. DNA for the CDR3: TGCGCCAGCAGCTTGGAGGGGATCGCTGAAGCTTTCTTT. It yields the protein CASSLEGIAEAFF.

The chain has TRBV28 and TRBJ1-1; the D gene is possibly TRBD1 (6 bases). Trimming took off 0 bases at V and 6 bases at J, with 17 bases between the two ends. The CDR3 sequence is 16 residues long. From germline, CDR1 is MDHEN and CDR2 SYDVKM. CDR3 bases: TGTGCCAGCAGTTTATGGGGGGGGCGCAAAATCGCTGAAGCTTTCTTT. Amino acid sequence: CASSLWGGRKIAEAFF.

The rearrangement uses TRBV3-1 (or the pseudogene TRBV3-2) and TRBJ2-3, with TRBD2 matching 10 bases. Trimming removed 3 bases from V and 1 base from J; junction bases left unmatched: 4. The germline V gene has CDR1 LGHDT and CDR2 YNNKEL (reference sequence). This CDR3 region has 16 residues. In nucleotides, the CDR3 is TGTGCCAGCAGCCACGGACTAGCGGTTCGCACAGATACGCAGTATTTT. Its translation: CASSHGLAVRTDTQYF.

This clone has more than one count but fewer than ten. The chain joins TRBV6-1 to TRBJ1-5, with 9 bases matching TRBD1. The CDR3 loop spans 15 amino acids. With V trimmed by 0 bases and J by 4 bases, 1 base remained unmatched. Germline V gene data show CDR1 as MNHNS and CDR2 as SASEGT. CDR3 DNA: TGTGCCAGCAGTGAAGCAGGGACAGGGAATCAGCCCCAGCATTTT. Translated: CASSEAGTGNQPQHF.

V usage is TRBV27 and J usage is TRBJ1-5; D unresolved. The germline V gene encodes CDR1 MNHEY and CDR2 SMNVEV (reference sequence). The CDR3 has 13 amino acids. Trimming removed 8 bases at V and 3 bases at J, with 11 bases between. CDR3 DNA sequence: TGTGCCAGCCGTAAACAGTCCAATCAGCCCCAGCATTTT. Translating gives CASRKQSNQPQHF.

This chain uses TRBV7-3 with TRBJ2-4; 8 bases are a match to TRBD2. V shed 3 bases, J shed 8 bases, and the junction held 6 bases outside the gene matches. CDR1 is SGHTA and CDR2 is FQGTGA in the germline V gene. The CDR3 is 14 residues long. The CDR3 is CASSFDPTSDIQYF. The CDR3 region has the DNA TGTGCCAGCAGCTTCGACCCGACTAGCGACATTCAGTACTTC. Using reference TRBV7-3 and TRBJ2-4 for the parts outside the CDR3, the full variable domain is GAGVSQTPSNKVTEKGKYVELRCDPISGHTALYWYRQSLGQGPEFLIYFQGTGAADDSGLPNDRFFAVRPEGSVSTLKIQRTERGDSAVYLCASSFDPTSDIQYFGAGTRLSVL.

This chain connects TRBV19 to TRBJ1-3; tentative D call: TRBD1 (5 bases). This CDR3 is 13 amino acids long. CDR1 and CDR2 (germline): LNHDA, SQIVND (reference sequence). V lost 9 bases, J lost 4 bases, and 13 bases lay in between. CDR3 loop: CASLSGLGNTIYF. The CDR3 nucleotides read TGTGCCAGCCTTTCGGGACTGGGAAACACCATATATTTT.

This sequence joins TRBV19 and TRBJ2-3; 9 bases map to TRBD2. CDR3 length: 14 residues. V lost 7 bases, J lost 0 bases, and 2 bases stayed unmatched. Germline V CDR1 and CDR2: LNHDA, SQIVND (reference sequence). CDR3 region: CASKRGASTDTQYF. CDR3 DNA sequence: TGTGCCAGTAAGCGGGGGGCTAGCACAGATACGCAGTATTTT.

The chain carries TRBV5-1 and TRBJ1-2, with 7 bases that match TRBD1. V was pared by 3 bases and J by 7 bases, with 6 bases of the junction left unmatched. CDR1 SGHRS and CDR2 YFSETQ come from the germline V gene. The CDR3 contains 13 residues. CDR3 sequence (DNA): TGCGCCAGCAGCTCCCAGGCAGGGGGTGGCTACACCTTC. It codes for CASSSQAGGGYTF.

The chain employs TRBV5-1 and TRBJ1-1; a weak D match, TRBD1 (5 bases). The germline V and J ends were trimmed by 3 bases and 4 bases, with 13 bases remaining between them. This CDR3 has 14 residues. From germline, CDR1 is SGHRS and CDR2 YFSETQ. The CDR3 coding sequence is TGCGCCAGCAGCTGGGGGGATCGAAGCACTGAAGCTTTCTTT. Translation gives CASSWGDRSTEAFF. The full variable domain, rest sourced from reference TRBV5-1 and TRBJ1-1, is KAGVTQTPRYLIKTRGQQVTLSCSPISGHRSVSWYQQTPGQGLQFLFEYFSETQRNKGNFPGRFSGRQFSNSRSEMNVSTLELGDSALYLCASSWGDRSTEAFFGQGTRLTVV.

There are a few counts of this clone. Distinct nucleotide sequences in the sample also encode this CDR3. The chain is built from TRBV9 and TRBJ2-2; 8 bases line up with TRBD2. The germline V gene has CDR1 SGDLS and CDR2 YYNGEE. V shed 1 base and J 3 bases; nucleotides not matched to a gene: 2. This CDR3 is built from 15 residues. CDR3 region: CASSVFSGDTGELFF. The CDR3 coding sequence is TGTGCCAGCAGCGTATTTAGCGGGGACACCGGGGAGCTGTTTTTT.

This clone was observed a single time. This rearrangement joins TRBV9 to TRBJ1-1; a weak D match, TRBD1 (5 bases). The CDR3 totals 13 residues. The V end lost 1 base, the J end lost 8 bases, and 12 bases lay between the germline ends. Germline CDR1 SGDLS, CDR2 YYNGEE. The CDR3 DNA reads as TGTGCCAGCAGCGTATCCCAGGGTCGAGAAGCTTTCTTT. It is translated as CASSVSQGREAFF.

The DNA of the CDR3 is TGTGCCAGCAGCCAACTTAGCGGGAGATGGGCAGATACGCAGTATTTT. Residues: CASSQLSGRWADTQYF. The V gene is TRBV14, the J gene TRBJ2-3; 9 nucleotides align to TRBD2. In germline, CDR1 is SGHDN, CDR2 FVKESK. This CDR3 is 16 amino acids long. Losses at the gene ends were 2 bases for V and 4 bases for J; bases not matched to a gene: 7.